This T cell receptor beta chain was found in a study of blood T cells in healthy people across ages. Peripheral blood, about 10 milliliters per donor, was collected. The authors isolated at least 7 million PBMCs per sample. Per germline, CDR1 SQVTM and CDR2 ANQGSEA. V was pared by 4 bases and J by 2 bases, with 24 bases between. The CDR3 totals 18 residues. Then a second PCR, running about 6 to 12 cycles, was carried out with a sample-barcoded 5' primer and a J-beta primer mix. A tag from a template-switch adaptor with 12 random nucleotides marked each cDNA molecule. In TCRdb, the 5' RACE reads were re-called with MiXCR into one record per CDR3 protein. This table has 800,000 to 1,300,000 distinct CDR3 sequences, less than 25% appearing once. This clonotype showed up just a few times. This sample also appeared in a second study, on T cells of mothers and their children.

This receptor was identified in a girl aged 2 to 9 in good health. What was sequenced was blood. The genes are TRBV29-1 and TRBJ2-4; D possibly corresponds to TRBD2 (5 bases). CDR3 region: CSVVGGGAEHNSKNIQYF. CDR3 nucleotide sequence: TGCAGCGTTGTAGGAGGCGGCGCGGAACACAACTCCAAAAACATTCAGTACTTC.